The entry that follows covers one TCR beta chain sequence. This specimen comes from a study of blood T cell repertoires in COVID-19. The method was immunoSEQ multiplex PCR; TCRdb's version includes in-frame clones alone and lacks a portion of them. The sample yields about 230,000 clones, over 80% seen once. The CDR3 sequence is 16 residues long. Germline CDR1 reads SGHVS; CDR2 reads FQNEAQ. J was trimmed by 0 bases and V by 5 bases; bases with no gene match: 2. This TCR was sampled from a woman aged 70-85 years with active or convalescent COVID-19. The sample consisted of peripheral blood. V and J are TRBV7-8 and TRBJ2-2, with TRBD2 matching over 11 bases. The CDR3 is CASSPLAGANTGELFF. CDR3 DNA: TGTGCCAGCAGCCCACTAGCGGGAGCGAACACCGGGGAGCTGTTTTTT.